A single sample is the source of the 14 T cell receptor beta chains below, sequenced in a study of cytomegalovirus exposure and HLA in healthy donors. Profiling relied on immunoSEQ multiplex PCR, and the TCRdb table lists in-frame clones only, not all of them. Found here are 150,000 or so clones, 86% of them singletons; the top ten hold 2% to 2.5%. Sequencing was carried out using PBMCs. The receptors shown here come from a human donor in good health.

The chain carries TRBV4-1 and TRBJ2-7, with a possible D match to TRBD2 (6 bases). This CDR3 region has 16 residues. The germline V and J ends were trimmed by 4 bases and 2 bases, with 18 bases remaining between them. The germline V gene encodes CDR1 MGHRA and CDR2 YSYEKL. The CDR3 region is CASSRTRDLLTYEQYF. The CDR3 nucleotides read TGCGCCAGCAGCCGTACCCGGGACTTACTAACCTACGAGCAGTACTTC.

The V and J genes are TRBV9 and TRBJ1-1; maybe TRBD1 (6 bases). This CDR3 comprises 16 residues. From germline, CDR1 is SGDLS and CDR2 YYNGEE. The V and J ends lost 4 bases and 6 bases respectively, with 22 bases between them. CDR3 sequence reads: CASSLHAQGGGSEAFF. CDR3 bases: TGTGCCAGCAGCCTCCATGCACAGGGTGGGGGATCTGAAGCTTTCTTT.

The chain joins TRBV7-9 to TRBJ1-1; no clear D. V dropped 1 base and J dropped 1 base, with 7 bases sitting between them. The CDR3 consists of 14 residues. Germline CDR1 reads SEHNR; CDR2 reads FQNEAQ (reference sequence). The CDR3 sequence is CASSLDLENTEAFF. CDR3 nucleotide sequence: TGTGCCAGCAGCTTAGATCTAGAGAACACTGAAGCTTTCTTT.

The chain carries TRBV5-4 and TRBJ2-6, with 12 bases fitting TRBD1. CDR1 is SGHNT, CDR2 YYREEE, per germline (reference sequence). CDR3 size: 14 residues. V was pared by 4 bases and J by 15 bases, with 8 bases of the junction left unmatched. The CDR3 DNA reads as TGTGCCAGCAGCCGGCCGGGACAGGGGGCGGACCTGACTTTC. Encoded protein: CASSRPGQGADLTF.

The CDR3 bases are TGTGCCAGCATCCGGGACAGGCGCTTCTCTGGGGCCAACGTCCTGACTTTC. Translation: CASIRDRRFSGANVLTF. The chain recombines TRBV25-1 with TRBJ2-6, with 8 bases lining up with TRBD1. The trim removed 7 bases at V and 0 bases at J, leaving 8 bases unmatched. Germline CDR1 is MGHDK and CDR2 is SYGVNS. The CDR3 runs to 17 residues.

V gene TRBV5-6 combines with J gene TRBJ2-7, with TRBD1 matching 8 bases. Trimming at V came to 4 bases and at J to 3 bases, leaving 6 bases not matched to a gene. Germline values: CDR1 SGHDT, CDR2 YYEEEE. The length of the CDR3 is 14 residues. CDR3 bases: TGTGCCAGCAGCGGCGACAGGGGAGGCTACGAGCAGTACTTC. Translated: CASSGDRGGYEQYF.

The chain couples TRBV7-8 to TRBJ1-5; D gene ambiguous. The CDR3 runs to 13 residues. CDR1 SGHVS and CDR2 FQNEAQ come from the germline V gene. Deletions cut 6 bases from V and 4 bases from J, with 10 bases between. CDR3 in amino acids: CASSYTSNQPQHF. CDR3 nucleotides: TGTGCCAGCAGTTACACCAGTAATCAGCCCCAGCATTTT.

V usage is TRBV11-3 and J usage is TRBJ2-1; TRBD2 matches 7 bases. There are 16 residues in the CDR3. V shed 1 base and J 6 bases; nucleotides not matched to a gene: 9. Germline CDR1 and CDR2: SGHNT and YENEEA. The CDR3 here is CASSLAWPSGSNEQFF. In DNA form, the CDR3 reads TGTGCCAGCAGCTTAGCCTGGCCTAGCGGAAGCAATGAGCAGTTCTTC.

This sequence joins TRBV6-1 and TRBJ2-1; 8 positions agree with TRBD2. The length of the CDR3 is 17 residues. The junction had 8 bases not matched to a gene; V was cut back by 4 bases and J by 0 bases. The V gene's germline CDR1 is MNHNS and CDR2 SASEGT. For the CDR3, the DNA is TGTGCCAGCAGTGCGTTGGGAGCGGGGGACTCCTACAATGAGCAGTTCTTC. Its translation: CASSALGAGDSYNEQFF.

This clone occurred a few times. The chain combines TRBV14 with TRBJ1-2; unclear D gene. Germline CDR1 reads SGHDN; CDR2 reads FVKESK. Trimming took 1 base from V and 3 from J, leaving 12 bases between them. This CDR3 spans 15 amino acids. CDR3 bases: TGTGCCAGCAGCCAAGGGGCAGTGGCCTACTATGGCTACACCTTC. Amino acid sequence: CASSQGAVAYYGYTF.

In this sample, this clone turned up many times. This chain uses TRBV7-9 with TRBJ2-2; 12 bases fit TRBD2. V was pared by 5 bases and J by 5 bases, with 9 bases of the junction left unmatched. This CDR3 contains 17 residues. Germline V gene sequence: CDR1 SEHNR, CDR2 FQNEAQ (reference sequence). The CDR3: CASSPPRLAGETGELFF. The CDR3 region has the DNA TGTGCCAGCAGCCCGCCCCGACTAGCGGGAGAGACCGGGGAGCTGTTTTTT.

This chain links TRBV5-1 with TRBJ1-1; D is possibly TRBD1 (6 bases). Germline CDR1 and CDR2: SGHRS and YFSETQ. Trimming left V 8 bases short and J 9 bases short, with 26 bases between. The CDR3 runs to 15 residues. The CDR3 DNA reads TGCGCCAGTGTCCCCTCTACGGTCGTACAGGGTAAAGCTTTCTTT. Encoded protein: CASVPSTVVQGKAFF. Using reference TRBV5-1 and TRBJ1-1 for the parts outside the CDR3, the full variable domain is KAGVTQTPRYLIKTRGQQVTLSCSPISGHRSVSWYQQTPGQGLQFLFEYFSETQRNKGNFPGRFSGRQFSNSRSEMNVSTLELGDSALYLCASVPSTVVQGKAFFGQGTRLTVV.

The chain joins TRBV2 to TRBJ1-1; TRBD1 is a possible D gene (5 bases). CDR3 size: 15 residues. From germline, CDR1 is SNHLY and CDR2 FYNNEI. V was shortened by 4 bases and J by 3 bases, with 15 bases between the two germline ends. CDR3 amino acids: CASSGRQGTDTEAFF. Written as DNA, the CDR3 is TGTGCCAGCAGTGGGCGCCAGGGCACAGACACTGAAGCTTTCTTT.

The CDR3 reads CASSPTSGSRPYEQYF. Written as DNA, the CDR3 is TGTGCCAGCAGCCCGACTAGCGGGAGCCGCCCGTACGAGCAGTACTTC. The rearrangement links TRBV28 to TRBJ2-7; 12 positions agree with TRBD2. Germline lookup yields CDR1 MDHEN and CDR2 SYDVKM. The V and J ends lost 6 bases and 4 bases, in that order; junction bases with no gene match: 10. CDR3 length equals 16 residues.